This T cell receptor beta chain was identified in a study of T cell responses to AZD1222 COVID-19 vaccine. The assay was immunoSEQ multiplex PCR, and TCRdb's table has in-frame clones only and misses some. The sample carries more than 110,000 clones, over 85% recorded once. With 4 bases removed from V and 7 bases from J, the gap between germline ends came to 16 bases. Germline V gives CDR1 MDHEN, CDR2 SYDVKM. CDR3 length equals 14 residues. Sequenced material: peripheral blood, taken on day 0 of AZD1222 vaccination. The J gene is TRBJ1-2, the V gene TRBV28; no firm D call. The TCR originated in an adult in good health. The CDR3 bases are TGTGCCAGCAGTTCGGTGACGGATGCCCCTGGCTACACCTTC. It translates to CASSSVTDAPGYTF.